This note documents a single T cell receptor beta chain sequence. The source of the sample is a study of blood T cell repertoires in COVID-19. Whole-study context: From the United States, Italy and Spain came samples of acute and convalescent COVID-19. Sample material is recorded as cDNA or gDNA derived from T cells, B-cell-depleted T cells, or PBMCs.

Authors' data handling: Estimation of nucleated cell counts was performed using reference gene primer amplification. The protocol was immunoSEQ multiplex PCR, while the TCRdb copy is restricted to in-frame clones and leaves out a portion. V and J calls plus clone size are reproduced from that table; the DNA served to infer D and trimming. The data hold around 180,000 clones, with roughly 88% observed a single time. V shed 3 bases and J shed 1 base, with 7 bases lying between them. The CDR3 sequence is 14 residues long. Germline loops: CDR1 ENHRY, CDR2 SYGVKD. This rearrangement joins TRBV10-3 to TRBJ1-5, with no clear D. The clonotype was recovered from a man aged 55 to 70 with acute or convalescent COVID-19. Sequenced: peripheral blood. The CDR3 region is CAISDSQSNQPQHF. CDR3 DNA: TGTGCCATCAGTGATTCACAGAGCAATCAGCCCCAGCATTTT.